Sequencing of this T cell receptor beta chain was carried out in a study of shared clonotypes between healthy human individuals (TCRdb year 2020). In terms of the full investigation: The cohort included three men and a couple of women between 18 and 49 years of age. Blood TCR repertoires of roughly five healthy adults were deeply sequenced to estimate repertoire size and the extent of clonotype sharing between individuals. Libraries were prepared and TCR repertoires were sequenced by different laboratories using diverse techniques, in order to increase sequencing depth and limit assay-specific biases. Leukapheresis yielded between about 0.9 and 9.5 billion PBMCs per donor. Results the study describes overall, beyond this receptor: Pairwise subsampling indicated that sequencing depth was expected to affect the degree of clonotype sharing among donors. The small number of donors limited the genetic and exposure-history diversity represented. Sampling was restricted to blood, and TCR repertoires in tissue are likely to differ from TCR repertoires in blood.

On this clone: Its antigen remains undetermined. Per-nucleotide qualities are absent, and no much larger clonotype sits a single base away. This same CDR3 is encoded by further DNA sequences in the sample.

TCR CDR3 regions were amplified from genomic DNA by multiplex PCR using the deep immunoSEQ assay. Extracted genomic DNA from each cell subset was distributed evenly across all wells of several immunoSEQ 96-well plates, and each plate was treated as a replicate. For unsorted PBMC, approximately 0.3 ug of genomic DNA, equivalent to about 30,000 T cell genomes, went into each replicate PCR. Unsorted PBMC genomic DNA was sequenced across ten immunoSEQ deep assay plates. The purified libraries were quantified using a Qubit 3.0 fluorometer, sized with a Bioanalyzer 2100, and then quantified again using the KAPA Library Quantification kit. Every immunoSEQ 96-well plate was sequenced on a separate single-read 150-cycle Illumina NextSeq 550 flow cell. The source study handled its data this way. Because the immunoSEQ output included only junctional sequences and no quality scores, the filtering could not be the same as the filtering used for full-length reads. Sequences were annotated with PyIR, a Python wrapper for IgBLAST v1.9, and V/J genes and CDR3 were assigned using IMGT germline references. Reads with weak V/J assignments (E-value above 1e-6), missing CDR3, stop codons, out-of-frame junctions, or ambiguous translated residues were removed. A V3J clonotype was defined by an identical inferred V gene, J gene, and CDR3 amino acid sequence. Percentage overlap between repertoires was calculated by dividing the number of shared unique clonotypes by the size of the smaller repertoire. Three approaches were used to assess repertoire richness: RTK rarefaction, the Chao1 estimator, and Recon v2.1 estimates of unobserved clonotypes. Not all clones reach the TCRdb copy of this immuneACCESS table, which keeps in-frame sequences only. Checked studies attribute under half of the gap to unresolved V genes and leave the rest unexplained. V and J calls and clone size are given by that table; D and trimming were obtained from the DNA. This sample has fewer than 650,000 clones in its table, and over 60% of those were observed once. The ten largest account for approximately 12% of the sample.

Donors were healthy HIV-negative adults with no recently reported acute infections or vaccinations. Only Caucasian adults living in Nashville, Tennessee, USA were represented among the donors. For unsorted samples, about 90 million PBMCs were counted and genomic DNA was extracted with the QIAamp DNA Blood Mini kit. After blood collection by leukapheresis, PBMCs were isolated using Ficoll-Histopaque density gradient centrifugation and then cryopreserved in the vapor phase of liquid nitrogen. V and J are truncated by 0 bases and 1 base respectively, leaving an intervening sequence of 5 bases. The cysteine opens and the phenylalanine closes a CDR3 of 13 amino acids. The only DNA kept is the CDR3, 39 bases in frame from the first base. The germline V gene (reference sequence) supplies CDR1 GTSNPN and CDR2 SVGIG.

This sequence uses TRBV30 and TRBJ2-3, with the D gene not clear enough to name. The receptor was isolated from a woman in her forties in good health. Some clones in this sample may be carry-over from other donors' samples. The source material was PBMCs. The CDR3 has the sequence CAWSVGGTDTQYF. The nucleotide sequence is TGTGCCTGGAGTGTAGGTGGCACAGATACGCAGTATTTT.